Listed here are 16 T cell receptor beta chains from one sample, sequenced in a study of OX40 agonist ivuxolimab in advanced cancers. TCRdb's table, derived via immunoSEQ multiplex PCR, lists solely in-frame clones and lacks some. Among fewer than 80,000 clones, just over 85% were seen once, and the ten largest hold more than 0.65%. The source material was CD4+ or CD8+ T cells sorted from blood, sampled in a trial of the OX40 agonist ivuxolimab. The receptors originated from an adult with an advanced solid tumor such as melanoma, head and neck, liver or kidney cancer.

The genes are TRBV10-3 and TRBJ2-2; weak D call: TRBD1 (5 bases). The germline gives CDR1 ENHRY, CDR2 SYGVKD. This CDR3 region has 16 residues. Between the trimmed V and J ends, which lost 4 bases and 1 base, there was a span of 13 bases. The CDR3 DNA follows: TGTGCCATCAGTGGAGGACCCAGGGTGAACACCGGGGAGCTGTTTTTT. As protein: CAISGGPRVNTGELFF.

The J gene is TRBJ2-7, the V gene TRBV28, with D tentatively TRBD1 (7 bases). Germline CDR1 MDHEN, CDR2 SYDVKM. This CDR3 has 17 residues. With 5 bases removed from V and 0 bases from J, the gap between germline ends came to 20 bases. This CDR3 reads CASSPQQGRGDSYEQYF. The CDR3 region has the DNA TGTGCCAGCAGTCCTCAGCAGGGCAGGGGGGACTCCTACGAGCAGTACTTC.

The V and J genes are TRBV7-2 and TRBJ2-7; D perhaps matches TRBD2 (5 bases). The CDR3 sequence is 15 residues long. In germline, CDR1 is SGHTA, CDR2 FQGNSA. V lost 5 bases and J 0 bases, leaving 14 bases between the germline ends. CDR3 coding DNA: TGTGCCAGCAGCCCAGGACCCGGGAACTCCTACGAGCAGTACTTC. It is translated as CASSPGPGNSYEQYF.

The rearrangement links TRBV18 to TRBJ2-5, with 8 nucleotides matching TRBD2. The J call is doubtful: the DNA matches TRBJ2-7 better. This CDR3 region has 14 residues. Germline CDR1 and CDR2: KGHSH and LQKENI. CDR3 amino acids: CASSEIAGSYEQYF. The CDR3 DNA follows: TGTGCCAGCTCGGAAATAGCGGGGAGCTACGAGCAGTACTTC.

The chain recombines TRBV19 with TRBJ2-2; D call uncertain. V lost 10 bases and J lost 4, with 13 bases in between. CDR1 LNHDA and CDR2 SQIVND come from the germline V gene (reference sequence). The CDR3 totals 13 residues. The CDR3 spells CAIQRSATGELFF. The DNA for the CDR3 is TGTGCCATCCAAAGGAGTGCCACCGGGGAGCTGTTTTTT. The full variable domain, its missing parts supplied by reference TRBV19 and TRBJ2-2, is DGGITQSPKYLFRKEGQNVTLSCEQNLNHDAMYWYRQDPGQGLRLIYYSQIVNDFQKGDIAEGYSVSREKKESFPLTVTSAQKNPTAFYLCAIQRSATGELFFGEGSRLTVL.

The chain recombines TRBV5-1 with TRBJ2-3; 11 bases align to TRBD2. Germline CDR1 reads SGHRS; CDR2 reads YFSETQ. The CDR3 runs to 16 residues. Trimming took 2 bases from V and 4 from J; bases not matched to a gene: 6. CDR3 residues: CASSLLTSGSADTQYF. In DNA, the CDR3 is TGCGCCAGCAGCTTATTAACTAGCGGGAGTGCAGATACGCAGTATTTT.

This rearrangement joins TRBV30 to TRBJ2-3; 7 positions match TRBD1. V trimming: 3 bases; J trimming: 0 bases; junction bases outside the gene matches: 12. This CDR3 comprises 17 residues. The germline V gene has CDR1 GTSNPN and CDR2 SVGIG (reference sequence). CDR3 in amino acids: CAWSPFFQGDSTDTQYF. As DNA, the CDR3 is TGTGCCTGGAGCCCCTTTTTCCAGGGGGACAGCACAGATACGCAGTATTTT. Full variable domain (rest looked up from reference TRBV30 and TRBJ2-3): SQTIHQWPATLVQPVGSPLSLECTVEGTSNPNLYWYRQAAGRGLQLLFYSVGIGQISSEVPQNLSASRPQDRQFILSSKKLLLSDSGFYLCAWSPFFQGDSTDTQYFGPGTRLTVL.

The V call is TRBV11-3, the J call TRBJ2-5; unclear D gene. Germline V gene data show CDR1 as SGHNT and CDR2 as YENEEA. The V gene lost 2 bases and the J gene lost 4 bases, with 11 bases spanning the gap. The CDR3 consists of 14 residues. CDR3 DNA sequence: TGTGCCAGCAGCTTAACGACGTCGGGAGAGACCCAGTACTTC. This gives the protein CASSLTTSGETQYF.

The V call is TRBV5-1, the J call TRBJ2-3; D ambiguous. The CDR3 has 16 residues. Looked up from germline, CDR1 is SGHRS and CDR2 is YFSETQ. The ends were cut back, 0 bases at V and 0 bases at J, with 11 bases in the middle. The CDR3 nucleotides are TGCGCCAGCAGCTTGGACGGATCCCCTAGCACAGATACGCAGTATTTT. Translating it yields CASSLDGSPSTDTQYF.

The chain joins TRBV27 to TRBJ2-7; D possibly uses TRBD1 or TRBD2 (5 bases each). This CDR3 has 14 amino acids. Deletions cut 2 bases from V and 1 base from J, with 9 bases between. CDR1 is MNHEY, CDR2 SMNVEV, per germline (reference sequence). CDR3 nucleotides: TGTGCCAGCAGTTTAAGGGACCGATCCTACGAGCAGTACTTC. Protein product: CASSLRDRSYEQYF.

The chain recombines TRBV27 with TRBJ1-4, with 9 nucleotides matching TRBD1. The CDR3 spans 15 residues. V lost 6 bases and J lost 8; bases outside the gene matches: 10. CDR1 and CDR2 (germline): MNHEY, SMNVEV (reference sequence). The chain's CDR3 is CASRMGLDRGEKLFF. CDR3 sequence (DNA): TGTGCCAGCAGGATGGGATTGGACAGGGGCGAAAAACTGTTTTTT.

The CDR3 DNA reads TGTGCCAGCAGCTTAGCGTCAGTTATGGTCTACACCTTC. It yields the protein CASSLASVMVYTF. The chain is built from TRBV7-2 and TRBJ1-2; D unclear. Trimming shortened V by 0 bases and J by 10 bases, and 12 bases separated the two germline ends. The CDR3 loop spans 13 amino acids. CDR1 SGHTA and CDR2 FQGNSA come from the germline V gene.

Comment on this clone: A junction end diverges from the germline sequence, so it may reflect a read error. The V gene is TRBV7-7, the J gene TRBJ2-7; D is ambiguous. The CDR3 contains 13 residues. Looked up from germline, CDR1 is SSHAT and CDR2 is FNYEAQ (reference sequence). The CDR3 region is CASSLSHPGEQYF. CDR3 in DNA: TGTGCTAGCAGCTTGTCCCATCCGGGCGAGCAGTACTTC. Full variable domain (outside the CDR3, taken from reference TRBV7-7 and TRBJ2-7): GAGVSQSPRYKVTKRGQDVTLRCDPISSHATLYWYQQALGQGPEFLTYFNYEAQPDKSGLPSDRFSAERPEGSISTLTIQRTEQRDSAMYRCASSLSHPGEQYFGPGTRLTVT.

This chain joins TRBV9 and TRBJ2-3; D may be TRBD1 (6 bases). CDR1 is SGDLS, CDR2 YYNGEE, per germline. V lost 0 bases to trimming and J lost 5 bases, with 16 bases between them. The CDR3 spans 16 residues. This CDR3 reads CASSVGGGFQGDTQYF. The CDR3 region has the DNA TGTGCCAGCAGCGTAGGTGGGGGCTTCCAGGGAGATACGCAGTATTTT.

In its sample, this clone was seen a few times. This sequence joins TRBV5-4 and TRBJ1-6; 7 bases are shared with TRBD1. Germline CDR1 SGHNT, CDR2 YYREEE (reference sequence). The CDR3 covers 16 residues. With 4 bases clipped from V and 8 bases from J, the junction kept 12 bases outside the gene matches. The DNA for the CDR3 is TGTGCCAGCAGCCGTAGACAGGGCAAAGGAGATTCACCCCTCCACTTT. It codes for CASSRRQGKGDSPLHF.

This clone is a singleton in its sample. The rearrangement links TRBV4-3 to TRBJ2-5; 7 bases line up with TRBD1. Germline CDR1 is LGHNA and CDR2 is YSLEER. The CDR3 contains 17 residues. V lost 0 bases, J lost 5 bases, and 12 bases stayed unmatched. CDR3 DNA sequence: TGCGCCAGCAGCCAAGATGGTAAAGCACAGGGGTTGGAGACCCAGTACTTC. Translation gives CASSQDGKAQGLETQYF.